What follows are 26 T cell receptor beta chains derived from one specimen sequenced in a study of blood T cell repertoires in COVID-19. Generated by immunoSEQ multiplex PCR, the TCRdb table keeps only in-frame clones and is missing some. The table includes 200,000 to 300,000 clones, about 87% detected once. The sequenced sample consisted of PBMCs or T cells enriched from blood (not recorded which). The receptor set was obtained from a middle-aged woman with acute COVID-19.

V usage is TRBV14 and J usage is TRBJ2-1, with 7 bases fitting TRBD1. V trimming: 4 bases; J trimming: 5 bases; junction bases outside the gene matches: 17. The CDR3 spans 18 residues. Germline V gives CDR1 SGHDN, CDR2 FVKESK. The CDR3 DNA is TGTGCCAGCAGCCGCAGGGGGTCTACGGGACCCCAAAACAATGAGCAGTTCTTC. Its protein product is CASSRRGSTGPQNNEQFF.

The sample holds a few counts of this clone. The chain uses TRBV7-3 and TRBJ2-1; TRBD2 matches at 7 bases. Germline loops: CDR1 SGHTA, CDR2 FQGTGA. The V segment lost 0 bases and the J segment 4 bases; nucleotides outside the gene matches: 6. The CDR3 sequence is 16 residues long. DNA for the CDR3: TGTGCCAGCAGCTTAACTAGGCTAGCGGTTTACAATGAGCAGTTCTTC. Translating gives CASSLTRLAVYNEQFF.

This sequence joins TRBV6-2 or TRBV6-3 and TRBJ1-2, with D maybe TRBD1 (6 bases). V lost 5 bases and J 9 bases, leaving 10 bases between the germline ends. In germline, CDR1 is MNHEY, CDR2 SVGEGT. The length of the CDR3 is 11 residues. The CDR3 sequence is CASSHTGSYTF. For the CDR3, the DNA is TGTGCCAGCAGTCACACAGGGAGCTACACCTTC.

The rearrangement joins TRBV7-6 to TRBJ2-5, with 8 bases matching TRBD2. CDR1 SGHVS and CDR2 FNYEAQ come from the germline V gene. The length of the CDR3 is 16 residues. V shed 2 bases, J shed 1 base, and the junction held 6 bases outside the gene matches. The CDR3 sequence: CASSLIPTSGQETQYF. CDR3 sequence (DNA): TGTGCCAGCAGCTTAATCCCAACTAGCGGCCAAGAGACCCAGTACTTC. The whole variable domain, remainder taken from reference TRBV7-6 and TRBJ2-5, is GAGVSQSPRYKVTKRGQDVALRCDPISGHVSLYWYRQALGQGPEFLTYFNYEAQQDKSGLPNDRFSAERPEGSISTLTIQRTEQRDSAMYRCASSLIPTSGQETQYFGPGTRLLVL.

This clone was seen once. V gene TRBV4-1 combines with J gene TRBJ2-5, with D perhaps matching TRBD2 (6 bases). Germline CDR1 reads MGHRA; CDR2 reads YSYEKL. Deletions cut 0 bases from V and 5 bases from J, with 13 bases between. The CDR3 totals 15 residues. DNA of the CDR3: TGCGCCAGCAGCCAAGAACCCACTAGCTTGGAGACCCAGTACTTC. This translates into CASSQEPTSLETQYF.

This chain links TRBV27 with TRBJ2-3; 12 bases line up with TRBD2. The length of the CDR3 is 17 residues. Germline trimming cut 2 bases from V and 1 base from J; bases unmatched to any gene: 4. CDR1 and CDR2 from the germline V gene are MNHEY and SMNVEV (reference sequence). CDR3 loop: CASSLTSGRFRTDTQYF. CDR3 nucleotide sequence: TGTGCCAGCAGTTTAACTAGCGGGAGGTTCCGCACAGATACGCAGTATTTT.

With respect to this clone: One junction end disagrees with the germline gene, perhaps due to a read error. The chain recombines TRBV6-1 with TRBJ1-1, with TRBD1 as a possible D gene (6 bases). CDR3 length: 13 residues. Germline CDR1 and CDR2: MNHNS and SASEGT. The CDR3 DNA is TGTGCCAGCAGGGAAGGGGGAGACACTGAAGCTTTCTTT. Translation: CASREGGDTEAFF.

The chain has TRBV11-2 and TRBJ2-1; D not certain. V lost 5 bases and J 15 bases, leaving 14 bases between the germline ends. Germline V gives CDR1 SGHAT, CDR2 FQNNGV. The CDR3 is 11 residues long. The CDR3 nucleotides read TGTGCCAGCAGCCTGGAGTCGTTACTGTTCTTC. It encodes CASSLESLLFF.

The gene calls are TRBV5-1 and TRBJ2-5, with 14 positions matching TRBD2. Trimming removed 3 bases from V and 4 bases from J; junction bases left unmatched: 11. This CDR3 has 18 residues. From germline, CDR1 is SGHRS and CDR2 YFSETQ. CDR3 nucleotide sequence: TGCGCCAGCAGCTCTACTCCGGGACTAGCGGGAGCGGGAGAGACCCAGTACTTC. This translates into CASSSTPGLAGAGETQYF.

The V call is TRBV28, the J call TRBJ2-7, with 12 bases that match TRBD1. CDR1 and CDR2 from the germline V gene are MDHEN and SYDVKM. The CDR3 consists of 15 residues. V gave up 10 bases and J gave up 6 bases; unmatched junction bases: 13. The CDR3 loop reads CAIPKEGTGGSEQYF. CDR3 sequence (DNA): TGTGCCATCCCGAAGGAGGGGACAGGGGGCAGCGAGCAGTACTTC.

The rearrangement uses TRBV9 and TRBJ2-3; 8 bases fit TRBD2. Germline loops: CDR1 SGDLS, CDR2 YYNGEE. This CDR3 has 16 residues. Unmatched junction bases numbered 4, after V lost 0 bases and J lost 1 base. The CDR3 DNA sequence: TGTGCCAGCAGCGTAGAAGCGGGAGAGGGCACAGATACGCAGTATTTT. Amino acid sequence: CASSVEAGEGTDTQYF.

V and J are TRBV6-5 and TRBJ1-3; D is uncertain. The CDR3 runs 14 residues. The germline V gene has CDR1 MNHEY and CDR2 SVGAGI. Trimming stripped 4 bases from V and 3 bases from J, with 10 bases between. This CDR3 is CASSSGYRGNTIYF. CDR3 nucleotides: TGTGCCAGCAGTTCGGGGTATCGTGGAAACACCATATATTTT.

This chain joins TRBV5-1 and TRBJ2-6; 11 bases agree with TRBD1. The V segment lost 0 bases and the J segment 9 bases; nucleotides outside the gene matches: 14. This CDR3 has 19 residues. CDR1 SGHRS and CDR2 YFSETQ come from the germline V gene. CDR3: CASSLGSFVGTGGDNVLTF. The DNA for the CDR3 is TGCGCCAGCAGCTTGGGGTCTTTTGTCGGGACAGGGGGAGACAACGTCCTGACTTTC.

The chain carries TRBV2 and TRBJ1-5; D may be TRBD1 (5 bases). The CDR3 runs to 15 residues. Trimming pared 8 bases from V and 3 bases from J, leaving 17 bases between. Per germline, CDR1 SNHLY and CDR2 FYNNEI. CDR3 DNA: TGTGCCAGCTCGGAGCAGGGATTTGACAATCAGCCCCAGCATTTT. Its protein is CASSEQGFDNQPQHF.

The chain has TRBV5-6 and TRBJ2-5, with D possibly being TRBD1 (5 bases). CDR3 length: 15 amino acids. The germline V and J ends were trimmed by 4 bases and 1 base, with 14 bases remaining between them. Looked up from germline, CDR1 is SGHDT and CDR2 is YYEEEE. The DNA for the CDR3 is TGTGCCAGCAGCCCAGTTCAGGGATTCCAAGAGACCCAGTACTTC. Translation: CASSPVQGFQETQYF.

The rearrangement links TRBV19 to TRBJ2-4, with 9 bases that match TRBD2. The ends lost 10 bases at V and 0 bases at J; junction bases unmatched: 19. The CDR3 is 19 amino acids. CDR1 and CDR2 from the germline V gene are LNHDA and SQIVND (reference sequence). The CDR3 nucleotides are TGTGCCACCACATTTAAGGGGGCGACTAGCGGAGTAGCCAAAAACATTCAGTACTTC. Translated: CATTFKGATSGVAKNIQYF.

The V gene is TRBV28, the J gene TRBJ1-6; TRBD1 might be the D (5 bases). Germline values: CDR1 MDHEN, CDR2 SYDVKM. The CDR3 runs to 13 residues. V was clipped by 2 bases and J by 8 bases, with 7 bases between them. The CDR3 bases are TGTGCCAGCAGTTTACAGGGCGATTCACCCCTCCACTTT. Amino acid sequence: CASSLQGDSPLHF.

The V and J genes are TRBV2 and TRBJ1-3; 10 bases match TRBD1. CDR1 is SNHLY, CDR2 FYNNEI, per germline. After removal of 5 bases from V and 0 bases from J, the junction contained 4 bases not matched to a gene. The CDR3 runs 16 residues. This CDR3 is CASSQDRGSSGNTIYF. In DNA, the CDR3 is TGTGCCAGCAGTCAGGACAGGGGGAGCTCTGGAAACACCATATATTTT.

The V and J genes are TRBV3-1 (or the pseudogene TRBV3-2) and TRBJ2-1, with 9 nucleotides matching TRBD1. Germline V CDR1 and CDR2: LGHDT, YNNKEL (reference sequence). The CDR3 is 15 amino acids. V shed 2 bases and J 9 bases; nucleotides not matched to a gene: 8. The CDR3 region is CASSQLDRGLVEQFF. The CDR3 coding sequence is TGTGCCAGCAGCCAACTCGACAGGGGGTTGGTTGAGCAGTTCTTC.

The gene calls are TRBV5-1 and TRBJ1-3; D remains unclear. There are 13 residues in the CDR3. The V gene's germline CDR1 is SGHRS and CDR2 YFSETQ. With 3 bases removed from V and 0 bases from J, the gap between germline ends came to 4 bases. The CDR3 protein is CASSSYSGNTIYF. The CDR3 nucleotides are TGCGCCAGCAGCTCGTACTCTGGAAACACCATATATTTT.

CDR3 sequence (DNA): TGTGCCAGCAGCTTCCAGGGTCGTGATGGTGAAGCTTTCTTT. Amino acid sequence: CASSFQGRDGEAFF. The chain employs TRBV13 and TRBJ1-1; D is perhaps TRBD1 (5 bases). V was trimmed by 3 bases and J by 7 bases, leaving 15 bases between them. CDR3 length: 14 amino acids. Germline V lookup: CDR1 PRHDT, CDR2 FYEKMQ (reference sequence).

This sequence joins TRBV7-9 and TRBJ2-1, with D possibly being TRBD2 (6 bases). V was trimmed by 5 bases and J by 8 bases, leaving 22 bases between them. In germline, CDR1 is SEHNR, CDR2 FQNEAQ (reference sequence). The CDR3 spans 16 residues. CDR3 sequence reads: CASSNRARDSADEQFF. CDR3 sequence (DNA): TGTGCCAGCAGCAATAGGGCCCGGGACTCGGCGGATGAGCAGTTCTTC. The full variable domain, in which reference TRBV7-9 and TRBJ2-1 provide the parts outside the CDR3, is DTGVSQNPRHKITKRGQNVTFRCDPISEHNRLYWYRQTLGQGPEFLTYFQNEAQLEKSRLLSDRFSAERPKGSFSTLEIQRTEQGDSAMYLCASSNRARDSADEQFFGPGTRLTVL.

The V and J genes are TRBV7-8 and TRBJ2-3, with TRBD1 identical over 7 bases. Germline V gives CDR1 SGHVS, CDR2 FQNEAQ. Trimming removed 5 bases from V and 5 bases from J; junction bases left unmatched: 10. The CDR3 has 15 amino acids. CDR3 loop: CASSRSGTVVDTQYF. The CDR3 DNA sequence: TGTGCCAGCAGCCGTTCCGGGACAGTGGTAGATACGCAGTATTTT.

The CDR3 sequence: CASIAPGQSVLSGANVLTF. The CDR3 bases are TGTGCCAGCATCGCACCGGGACAGAGTGTACTCTCTGGGGCCAACGTCCTGACTTTC. The V call is TRBV2, the J call TRBJ2-6; 7 positions match TRBD1. The CDR3 sequence is 19 residues long. From germline, CDR1 is SNHLY and CDR2 FYNNEI. V lost 7 bases, J lost 0 bases, and 15 bases stayed unmatched.

This clone was counted between two and nine times. This chain joins TRBV30 and TRBJ1-5; 7 positions agree with TRBD1. This CDR3 region has 13 residues. V shed 0 bases and J 5 bases; nucleotides not matched to a gene: 1. Germline CDR1 reads GTSNPN; CDR2 reads SVGIG (reference sequence). CDR3 sequence (DNA): TGTGCCTGGAGTGTAGGGACAGATCAGCCCCAGCATTTT. Translated, it gives CAWSVGTDQPQHF.

The chain joins TRBV9 to TRBJ1-5, with D maybe TRBD1 (5 bases). CDR1 and CDR2 from the germline V gene are SGDLS and YYNGEE. The V gene lost 2 bases and the J gene lost 4 bases, with 7 bases spanning the gap. The CDR3 is 13 residues long. CDR3 amino acids: CASSVRGNQPQHF. The CDR3 bases are TGTGCCAGCAGCGTTCGGGGGAATCAGCCCCAGCATTTT.